The clone carrying this T cell receptor (beta chain) was seen ten or more times. Every sample gave at least 6 micrograms of total RNA when it was extracted. This sample is drawn from a study of blood T cells in healthy people across ages. The germline CDR1 and CDR2 sequences are SQVTM and ANQGSEA. The V end was cut by 6 bases, the J end by 4 bases, with 11 bases between. The CDR3 sequence is 12 residues long. For the second PCR, which ran for about 6 to 12 cycles, a sample-barcoded 5' primer and a J-beta primer mix were used. TCRdb reanalysed the 5' RACE reads using MiXCR and keeps one entry per CDR3 protein. This table has roughly 1,500,000 distinct CDR3 sequences, approximately 42% appearing once.

This receptor was obtained from a woman aged 18-30 years in good health. This rearrangement joins TRBV29-1 to TRBJ2-3; a possible D gene is TRBD2 (5 bases). Sequencing was done on a sample of blood. The CDR3 loop is CSVDDYADTQYF. CDR3 in DNA: TGCAGCGTCGACGACTATGCAGATACGCAGTATTTT.